A single sample is the source of the 3 T cell receptor beta chains below, sequenced in a study of T cells in Graves' hyperthyroidism and ophthalmopathy. Amplified TCR beta CDR3 regions derived from RNA transcripts. With the HTBI primer set, the TCR CDR3 went through a first round of RT-PCR. A single record per CDR3 protein comes from TCRdb applying MiXCR to the multiplex PCR reads. The sample carries hundreds of thousands of distinct CDR3 sequences, around 45% recorded once. The sequenced sample was peripheral blood or thyroid tissue (not recorded which). The receptors stem from a young woman with Graves' hyperthyroidism.

The chain is built from TRBV7-2 and TRBJ1-1, with D uncertain. The V end lost 5 bases, the J end lost 5 bases, and 15 bases lay between the germline ends. This CDR3 has 14 residues. The germline gives CDR1 SGHTA, CDR2 FQGNSA. For the CDR3, the DNA is TGTGCCAGCAGCCCAAAACTGGGAATGACTGAAGCTTTCTTT. Amino acid sequence: CASSPKLGMTEAFF.

This clonotype was counted between two and nine times. V and J are TRBV7-2 and TRBJ1-2; a weak D match, TRBD1 (5 bases). Germline CDR1 is SGHTA and CDR2 is FQGNSA. The CDR3 length is 16 residues. Trimming stripped 0 bases from V and 8 bases from J, with 19 bases between. The CDR3 is CASSLALGGAGKGYTF. The CDR3 DNA reads TGTGCCAGCAGCTTAGCGCTGGGAGGGGCAGGGAAGGGCTACACCTTC.

This clonotype was counted at least ten times. The V gene is TRBV7-8, the J gene TRBJ2-5, with a weak D call TRBD1 (6 bases). Trimming pared 0 bases from V and 7 bases from J, leaving 12 bases between. The germline CDR1 and CDR2 sequences are SGHVS and FQNEAQ. The length of the CDR3 is 14 residues. The CDR3 DNA reads as TGTGCCAGCAGCTTAGCGTCAGGGGAAAGGACCCAGTACTTC. Amino acids: CASSLASGERTQYF.